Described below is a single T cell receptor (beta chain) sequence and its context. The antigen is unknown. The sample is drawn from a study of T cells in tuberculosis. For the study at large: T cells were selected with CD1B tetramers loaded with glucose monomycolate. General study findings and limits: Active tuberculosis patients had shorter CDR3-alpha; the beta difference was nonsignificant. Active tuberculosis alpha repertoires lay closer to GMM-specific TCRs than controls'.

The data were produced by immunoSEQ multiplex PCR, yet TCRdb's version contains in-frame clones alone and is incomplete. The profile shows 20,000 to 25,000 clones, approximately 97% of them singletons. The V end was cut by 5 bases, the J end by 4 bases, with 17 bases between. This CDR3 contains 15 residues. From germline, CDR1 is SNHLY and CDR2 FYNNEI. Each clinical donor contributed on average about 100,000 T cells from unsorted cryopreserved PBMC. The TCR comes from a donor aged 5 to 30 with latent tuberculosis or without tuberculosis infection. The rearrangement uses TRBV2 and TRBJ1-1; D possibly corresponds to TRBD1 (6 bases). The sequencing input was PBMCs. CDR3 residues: CASSFKQGRFTEAFF. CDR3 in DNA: TGTGCCAGCAGTTTTAAACAGGGACGATTCACTGAAGCTTTCTTT.